The rows below give T cell receptor beta chains drawn from one sample of a study of blood T cell repertoires in COVID-19. Here immunoSEQ multiplex PCR was the method, and the copy in TCRdb shows in-frame clones only, minus some. The sample has over 70,000 clones, 76% seen once. Material for sequencing was peripheral blood. Source of these receptors: a man aged 65-85 years with acute or convalescent COVID-19. The CDR3 runs from the conserved cysteine through the conserved F or W. The order of the fields is CDR3 DNA, CDR3 protein, D gene, V gene, J gene, clone size. A D gene is named only where the DNA matches it firmly. The listing skips clone size in some rows; elsewhere it reads once, few, many or a size class.

TGTGCCAGTAGTATCTCCCAGCGGGGGGGCCGGCGAGATACGCAGTATTTT	CASSISQRGGRRDTQYF	TRBD2	TRBV19	TRBJ2-3	.
TGTGCCAGCAGCGTAGCGGGGGGGCAGGTTACAGATACGCAGTATTTT	CASSVAGGQVTDTQYF	TRBD2	TRBV9	TRBJ2-3	.
TGCGCCAGCAGCTTGGCCGGGCGGGACAGTGTCTCTGGAAACACCATATATTTT	CASSLAGRDSVSGNTIYF	TRBD1	TRBV5-1	TRBJ1-3	.
TGTGCCAGCAGCTTCCGACAGGGGTTTGAGCAGTTCTTC	CASSFRQGFEQFF	TRBD1	TRBV5-6	TRBJ2-1	.
TGTGCCACCAGCAGTACGGAGACAGGGGGGTCTATGAACACTGAAGCTTTCTTT	CATSSTETGGSMNTEAFF	TRBD1	TRBV15	TRBJ1-1	.
TGTGCCAGCAGTTACTCGGTTTCGAGGACTAGCGGAACCCCTTACGAGCAGTACTTC	CASSYSVSRTSGTPYEQYF	TRBD2	TRBV6-2/TRBV6-3	TRBJ2-7	.
TGTGCCAGCAGCCCTTACGGACAGGGGGACGGGCAGCCCCAGCATTTT	CASSPYGQGDGQPQHF	TRBD1	TRBV4-2	TRBJ1-5	once
TGCGCCAGCAGTGAGTCAACAGGGGGCACTGAAGCTTTCTTT	CASSESTGGTEAFF	TRBD1	TRBV10-2	TRBJ1-1	.
TGTGCCAGCAGCTCGTCAGGCTCTGGAAACACCATATATTTT	CASSSSGSGNTIYF	.	TRBV7-9	TRBJ1-3	.
TGCGCCAGCTGCGCGGGGGATTTTTACAATGAGCAGTTCTTC	CASCAGDFYNEQFF	TRBD2	TRBV5-1	TRBJ2-1	.
TGCGCCAGCAGACACACAGGGGACGGTTCACCCCTCCACTTT	CASRHTGDGSPLHF	TRBD1	TRBV10-2	TRBJ1-6	few
TGTGCCTGGGCCCGGGACAGGGGGACTGGAAACACCATATATTTT	CAWARDRGTGNTIYF	TRBD1	TRBV30	TRBJ1-3	.